This is a list of T cell receptor beta chains from one sample in a study of CD8 T cells in Susac syndrome. One entry per CDR3 protein, called by TCRdb with MiXCR from the immunoSEQ multiplex PCR reads. The repertoire holds 150,000 to 200,000 distinct CDR3 sequences, with over 75% as singletons. Sequencing was done on a sample of CD4+ T cells from PBMCs. Every receptor here comes from a human donor with Susac syndrome. Both conserved end residues are trimmed from each CDR3.

cdr3_length j_call v_call cdr3_aa
9 TRBJ1-2 TRBV20-1 SASRGGGYT
12 TRBJ1-3 TRBV5-1 ASSLASSGNTIY
12 TRBJ1-1 TRBV5-1 ASRSDGMNTEAF
14 TRBJ2-3 TRBV7-2 ASSARLAGATDTQY
12 TRBJ2-5 TRBV5-1 ASSFGTSEETQY
12 TRBJ2-3 TRBV20-1 SARAGGGTDTQY
13 TRBJ2-7 TRBV5-1 ASSLGGGVYHEQY
12 TRBJ2-3 TRBV19 ASSRVYLTDTQY
12 TRBJ2-2 TRBV11-1 ASSPGLPTGELF
12 TRBJ1-4 TRBV18 ASSPGETNEKLF
11 TRBJ1-5 TRBV14 ASWTAGGQPQH
9 TRBJ1-2 TRBV20-1 SAGRDYGYT
12 TRBJ1-2 TRBV7-9 ASSETRGLYGYT
11 TRBJ2-3 TRBV20-1 SAVAGGKDTQY
10 TRBJ1-6 TRBV30 AWSDGDSPLH
11 TRBJ1-2 TRBV2 ASSGKESYGYT
16 TRBJ2-7 TRBV27 ASSLSASGRKSSYEQY
13 TRBJ1-1 TRBV6-5 ASRHKGIWVSEAF
16 TRBJ1-1 TRBV20-1 SARRGDRVWGRDTEAF
14 TRBJ2-1 TRBV28 ASSSFSGRASNEQF
11 TRBJ1-1 TRBV6-5 ASTKEAGTGAF
11 TRBJ1-5 TRBV12-3/TRBV12-4 ASSAGYDQPQH
16 TRBJ2-5 TRBV3-1 ASSPGVAGDVEQETQY
10 TRBJ1-1 TRBV3-1 ASSKTDTEAF
10 TRBJ2-3 TRBV18 ASSPPGDTQY
11 TRBJ2-5 TRBV7-2 ASSLGGEKTQY
12 TRBJ2-7 TRBV5-1 ASSGKQSSYEQY
14 TRBJ2-6 TRBV19 ASRGLKSSGANVLT
13 TRBJ2-3 TRBV20-1 SARTGGIGTDTQY
14 TRBJ2-7 TRBV18 ASSPVGAGNSYEQY
13 TRBJ1-5 TRBV19 ASSIGTISNQPQH
12 TRBJ1-1 TRBV28 ASSPLYGGTEAF
17 TRBJ1-4 TRBV12-3/TRBV12-4 ASSSPGQGARAVNEKLF
9 TRBJ1-2 TRBV29-1 SVGENYGYT
13 TRBJ2-2 TRBV7-2 ASSFASGNTGELF
13 TRBJ2-7 TRBV14 ASSPRDKHFYEQY
17 TRBJ2-1 TRBV6-2/TRBV6-3 ASVRAGTSGIISYNEQF
11 TRBJ2-5 TRBV7-3 ASSLNREETQY
12 TRBJ2-3 TRBV4-1 ASSQGQGVDTQY
11 TRBJ1-1 TRBV7-9 ASSPSQNTEAF
16 TRBJ2-2 TRBV18 ASSPLGGGSAGTGELF
13 TRBJ2-1 TRBV6-1 ASSETLAAYNEQF
13 TRBJ1-3 TRBV28 ASSLAGATGNTIY
12 TRBJ2-5 TRBV5-4 ASSEAGTRETQY
12 TRBJ1-5 TRBV12-3/TRBV12-4 ASSAGGANQPQH
12 TRBJ2-7 TRBV25-1 ASSRDKNSYEQY
12 TRBJ1-2 TRBV11-2 ASSPNDGHYGYT
12 TRBJ2-1 TRBV15 ATSASSGSSEQF
10 TRBJ1-1 TRBV29-1 SVGTPGTEAF
14 TRBJ2-5 TRBV5-1 ASSLVGTGGKETQY